These T cell receptor beta chains were read from a single sample in a study of shared clonotypes between healthy human individuals. Clones were sequenced by immunoSEQ multiplex PCR, and TCRdb holds only the in-frame ones, with some missing. The sample lists some 1 million clones; approximately 72% were seen once. Material for sequencing was memory CD4+ T cells sorted from blood. These receptors all come from a man aged 18 to 30 in good health. Each CDR3 is given with its conserved first and last residue. The D gene is left open where the match is weak. The listing skips clone size in some rows; elsewhere it reads once, few, many or a size class.

abundance	v_gene	j_gene	d_gene	CDR3aa	CDR3nt
-	TRBV7-2	TRBJ2-3	TRBD1	CASSKDRGADTQYF	TGTGCCAGCAGCAAGGACAGGGGTGCAGATACGCAGTATTTT
-	TRBV18	TRBJ2-7	TRBD2	CASSQGPPGALGTSGRYEQYF	TGTGCCAGCTCCCAAGGGCCCCCAGGGGCCTTAGGGACTAGCGGGAGATACGAGCAGTACTTC
-	TRBV27	TRBJ2-2	-	CASSFMDPGNTGELFF	TGTGCCAGCAGTTTTATGGACCCGGGGAACACCGGGGAGCTGTTTTTT
-	TRBV7-8	TRBJ2-3	-	CASSPFWGSTDTQYF	TGTGCCAGCAGCCCGTTTTGGGGGAGCACAGATACGCAGTATTTT
-	TRBV29-1	TRBJ2-7	TRBD1	CSVAGQPNGEQYF	TGCAGCGTTGCGGGACAGCCAAACGGCGAGCAGTACTTC
-	TRBV5-4	TRBJ1-1	-	CASSSDTRMNTEAFF	TGTGCCAGCAGCTCGGACACCCGAATGAACACTGAAGCTTTCTTT
-	TRBV29-1	TRBJ1-1	-	CSVTPGPEAFF	TGCAGCGTTACTCCGGGACCTGAAGCTTTCTTT
-	TRBV7-9	TRBJ2-5	TRBD2	CASSLGTSGVETQYF	TGTGCCAGCAGCTTAGGGACTAGCGGGGTAGAGACCCAGTACTTC
-	TRBV2	TRBJ2-1	TRBD1	CASNWAPSTGGKNEQFF	TGTGCCAGCAATTGGGCCCCATCGACAGGGGGTAAAAATGAGCAGTTCTTC
-	TRBV11-2	TRBJ1-3	-	CASSLDGASLNTIYF	TGTGCCAGCAGCTTAGATGGGGCAAGCTTAAACACCATATATTTT
-	TRBV6-5	TRBJ1-2	-	CASSYRPSTGGYTF	TGTGCCAGCAGTTACCGTCCCTCCACGGGGGGCTACACCTTC
-	TRBV5-1	TRBJ1-6	-	CASSLVMDSPLHF	TGCGCCAGCAGCTTGGTAATGGATTCACCCCTCCACTTT
-	TRBV6-1	TRBJ2-5	TRBD2	CASSPTSGGQKTQYF	TGTGCCAGCAGCCCTACTAGCGGGGGGCAGAAGACCCAGTACTTC
-	TRBV7-3	TRBJ2-5	-	CASSRGSQETQYF	TGTGCCAGCAGTCGGGGGTCCCAAGAGACCCAGTACTTC
few	TRBV6-1	TRBJ1-6	-	CASSEGTSRLHF	TGTGCCAGCAGTGAAGGGACCTCTCGGCTCCACTTT
-	TRBV25-1	TRBJ1-6	TRBD1	CASSTDRDPSSYNSPLHF	TGTGCCAGCAGTACCGACAGGGACCCAAGCTCCTATAATTCACCCCTCCACTTT
-	TRBV7-9	TRBJ2-1	-	CASSSSANEQFF	TGTGCCAGCAGCTCTTCGGCTAACGAGCAGTTCTTC